This T cell receptor beta chain was recorded in a study of T cells in Graves' hyperthyroidism and ophthalmopathy. V shed 5 bases and J 1 base; nucleotides not matched to a gene: 15. This CDR3 is built from 19 residues. Looked up from germline, CDR1 is LNHDA and CDR2 is SQIVND (reference sequence). Amplification targeted TCR beta CDR3 regions from RNA transcripts. HTBI primers were employed in a first-round RT-PCR of the TCR CDR3. TCRdb independently ran MiXCR on the multiplex PCR reads; one entry per CDR3 protein. The table shows around 580,000 distinct CDR3 sequences, with 15% to 20% occurring only once.

The chain couples TRBV19 to TRBJ1-4; 8 positions match TRBD1. Sequencing was performed on blood. This sequence originates from a woman aged 18-29 years with Graves' hyperthyroidism. CDR3: CASSGGDRGADGTNEKLFF. The CDR3 bases are TGTGCCAGTAGTGGGGGAGACAGGGGAGCCGATGGAACTAATGAAAAACTGTTTTTT.